The next 5 T cell receptor beta chains were all read from a single sample in a study of cytomegalovirus exposure and HLA in healthy donors. Both 60 Vbeta primers and 13 Jbeta primers went into the PCR. Profiled with immunoSEQ multiplex PCR; TCRdb holds only in-frame clones, not every one. The table lists about 67,000 clones, around 80% of them singletons. Sample: PBMCs. Receptor source: a woman in her thirties in good health and CMV-seronegative.

The genes are TRBV2 and TRBJ2-3; 8 bases map to TRBD1. From germline, CDR1 is SNHLY and CDR2 FYNNEI. The ends lost 6 bases at V and 2 bases at J; junction bases unmatched: 4. This CDR3 spans 14 amino acids. Here the CDR3 reads CASRDRVPTDTQYF. The CDR3 nucleotides are TGTGCCAGCAGGGACAGGGTCCCCACAGATACGCAGTATTTT.

The chain combines TRBV10-3 with TRBJ1-2, with D perhaps matching TRBD1 (6 bases). V shed 4 bases and J shed 2 bases, with 17 bases lying between them. The CDR3 runs 16 residues. Germline CDR1 ENHRY, CDR2 SYGVKD. Written as DNA, the CDR3 is TGTGCCATCAGTGGTCTGATGGACAGTGAGAACTATGGCTACACCTTC. It translates to CAISGLMDSENYGYTF.

This rearrangement joins TRBV27 to TRBJ1-1; TRBD1 matches at 8 bases. Germline V gene sequence: CDR1 MNHEY, CDR2 SMNVEV (reference sequence). CDR3 length: 14 residues. Trimming took 5 bases from V and 3 from J; bases not matched to a gene: 5. CDR3 region: CASSHGTGYTEAFF. CDR3 DNA sequence: TGTGCCAGCAGTCACGGGACAGGTTACACTGAAGCTTTCTTT.

The rearrangement uses TRBV29-1 and TRBJ2-7; 7 bases match TRBD1. V shed 1 base, J shed 3 bases, and the junction held 6 bases outside the gene matches. This CDR3 spans 14 amino acids. Per germline, CDR1 SQVTM and CDR2 ANQGSEA. The CDR3 DNA is TGCAGCGTTGAAGCAAGGGGGCGCGGCTACGAGCAGTACTTC. Translating it yields CSVEARGRGYEQYF.

The chain links TRBV7-2 to TRBJ1-2; tentative D call: TRBD1 (5 bases). Trimming left V 4 bases short and J 7 bases short, with 19 bases between. This CDR3 is 15 amino acids long. CDR1 and CDR2 (germline): SGHTA, FQGNSA. DNA for the CDR3: TGTGCCAGCAGCTCATTAGGACAAACCGGCAGTGGCTACACCTTC. As protein: CASSSLGQTGSGYTF.